Presented here are 14 T cell receptor beta chains from one specimen sequenced in a study of identical twins. TCRdb redid the calling of the 5' RACE reads with MiXCR, one entry per CDR3 protein. This sample has 690,000 or so distinct CDR3 sequences; less than 10% occur once, and the top ten carry 0.8% to 1%. Separately, the same data were catalogued under a study of yellow fever vaccine responses in identical twins.

The specimen sequenced was PBMCs. The receptors were sampled from a young woman in good health.

This clonotype showed up just a few times. The chain employs TRBV6-1 and TRBJ1-2; 7 nucleotides align to TRBD1. Germline CDR1 reads MNHNS; CDR2 reads SASEGT. The ends lost 6 bases at V and 4 bases at J; junction bases unmatched: 5. CDR3 length: 13 residues. This CDR3 is CASRRGQAYGYTF. CDR3 sequence (DNA): TGTGCCAGCAGGCGAGGACAGGCCTATGGCTACACCTTC.

The chain carries TRBV6-6 and TRBJ1-4, with 7 bases fitting TRBD1. The CDR3 covers 11 residues. The junction had 2 bases not matched to a gene; V was cut back by 8 bases and J by 8 bases. Per the germline V gene, CDR1 is MNHNY and CDR2 is SVGAGI (reference sequence). CDR3 amino acids: CASQGGEKLFF. The CDR3 coding sequence is TGTGCCAGCCAGGGGGGGGAAAAACTGTTTTTT.

This clonotype has only a few counts. V is TRBV5-4 and J is TRBJ2-1, with a possible D match to TRBD2 (6 bases). V shed 4 bases and J shed 5 bases, with 19 bases lying between them. The CDR3 runs 16 residues. Germline CDR1 reads SGHNT; CDR2 reads YYREEE (reference sequence). CDR3 amino acids: CASSVPRETRDNEQFF. The CDR3 DNA is TGTGCCAGCAGCGTACCCCGGGAGACTAGAGACAATGAGCAGTTCTTC.

The chain recombines TRBV6-2 or TRBV6-3 with TRBJ2-1, with a weak D call TRBD2 (5 bases). Trimming took off 7 bases at V and 3 bases at J, with 10 bases between the two ends. Germline V gene data show CDR1 as MNHEY and CDR2 as SVGEGT. The CDR3 sequence is 13 residues long. The CDR3 bases are TGTGCCAGCATAGCGTACGGCTACAATGAGCAGTTCTTC. This gives the protein CASIAYGYNEQFF.

In its sample, this clonotype was seen a few times. This sequence joins TRBV5-1 and TRBJ2-3, with a possible D match to TRBD2 (6 bases). CDR1 and CDR2 from the germline V gene are SGHRS and YFSETQ. Trimming left V 1 base short and J 1 base short, with 10 bases between. This CDR3 region has 15 residues. CDR3 loop: CASSLLGEGTDTQYF. The CDR3 DNA follows: TGCGCCAGCAGCTTGTTGGGGGAGGGCACAGATACGCAGTATTTT.

This chain joins TRBV11-2 and TRBJ2-1, with 9 positions matching TRBD2. Trimming cost V 4 bases and J 8 bases; bases outside gene matches: 9. The CDR3 covers 15 residues. Germline values: CDR1 SGHAT, CDR2 FQNNGV. Written as DNA, the CDR3 is TGTGCCAGCAGCTCCTGGACTAGCGAGTTTGATGAGCAGTTCTTC. Its protein is CASSSWTSEFDEQFF. The entire variable domain, with the rest obtained from reference TRBV11-2 and TRBJ2-1, is as follows: EAGVAQSPRYKIIEKRQSVAFWCNPISGHATLYWYQQILGQGPKLLIQFQNNGVVDDSQLPKDRFSAERLKGVDSTLKIQPAKLEDSAVYLCASSSWTSEFDEQFFGPGTRLTVL.

The chain joins TRBV7-2 to TRBJ1-5, with D maybe TRBD1 (5 bases). Between the trimmed V and J ends, which lost 2 bases and 6 bases, there was a span of 17 bases. The CDR3 is 16 residues long. CDR1 is SGHTA and CDR2 is FQGNSA in the germline V gene. The DNA of the CDR3 is TGTGCCAGCAGCTTAAAGGGTTCCATCCAGGGTCAGCCCCAGCATTTT. Translation: CASSLKGSIQGQPQHF.

There are many counts of this clonotype. The CDR3 sequence: CASSPIGTGVDSPLHF. In DNA, the CDR3 is TGTGCCAGCAGTCCGATCGGGACAGGTGTGGATTCACCCCTCCACTTT. The rearrangement joins TRBV27 to TRBJ1-6; 8 bases align to TRBD1. The length of the CDR3 is 16 residues. V shed 5 bases and J 8 bases; nucleotides not matched to a gene: 11. CDR1 MNHEY and CDR2 SMNVEV come from the germline V gene (reference sequence).

The table lists this clonotype with many counts. The rearrangement links TRBV3-1 to TRBJ2-4; a possible D gene is TRBD2 (6 bases). The V gene's germline CDR1 is LGHDT and CDR2 YNNKEL (reference sequence). V lost 5 bases and J lost 7, with 15 bases in between. This CDR3 comprises 14 residues. The CDR3 DNA reads as TGTGCCAGCAGCTTTCGGAGGGCCGGGAACATTCAGTACTTC. It encodes CASSFRRAGNIQYF.

The chain carries TRBV3-1 and TRBJ2-6; D is possibly TRBD2 (6 bases). The CDR3 length is 18 residues. The germline V gene encodes CDR1 LGHDT and CDR2 YNNKEL (reference sequence). V was clipped by 0 bases and J by 2 bases, with 14 bases between them. This chain's CDR3 is CASSQDERRGTGANVLTF. CDR3 nucleotides: TGTGCCAGCAGCCAAGATGAAAGGCGGGGCACTGGGGCCAACGTCCTGACTTTC.

This clonotype came up many times. The chain joins TRBV28 to TRBJ2-1, with D possibly matching TRBD2 (6 bases). V was shortened by 4 bases and J by 6 bases, with 10 bases between the two germline ends. Germline CDR1 reads MDHEN; CDR2 reads SYDVKM. The CDR3 totals 13 residues. In nucleotides, the CDR3 is TGTGCCAGCAGTTCCACTAGCCGCAATGAGCAGTTCTTC. Amino acids: CASSSTSRNEQFF.

The rearrangement joins TRBV29-1 to TRBJ2-1, with D unresolved. CDR1 SQVTM and CDR2 ANQGSEA come from the germline V gene. The germline V and J ends were trimmed by 8 bases and 2 bases, with 16 bases remaining between them. The CDR3 consists of 14 residues. The CDR3 nucleotides read TGCAGCATCACTGCGGAACAGCCCTACAATGAGCAGTTCTTC. Amino acids: CSITAEQPYNEQFF.

This clonotype was observed many times. The chain recombines TRBV12-3 or TRBV12-4 with TRBJ1-4; 8 bases fit TRBD1. This CDR3 contains 15 residues. V was pared by 0 bases and J by 8 bases, with 5 bases of the junction left unmatched. In nucleotides, the CDR3 is TGTGCCAGCAGTTTAGCTCAGGGGGCAGGCGAAAAACTGTTTTTT. Translation: CASSLAQGAGEKLFF.

At least ten counts were recorded for this clonotype. This sequence joins TRBV7-2 and TRBJ1-1; unclear D gene. V shed 5 bases and J shed 6 bases, with 16 bases lying between them. This CDR3 has 14 amino acids. Germline V lookup: CDR1 SGHTA, CDR2 FQGNSA. The chain's CDR3 is CASSVMGFAAEAFF. DNA of the CDR3: TGTGCCAGCAGCGTCATGGGTTTCGCGGCTGAAGCTTTCTTT.